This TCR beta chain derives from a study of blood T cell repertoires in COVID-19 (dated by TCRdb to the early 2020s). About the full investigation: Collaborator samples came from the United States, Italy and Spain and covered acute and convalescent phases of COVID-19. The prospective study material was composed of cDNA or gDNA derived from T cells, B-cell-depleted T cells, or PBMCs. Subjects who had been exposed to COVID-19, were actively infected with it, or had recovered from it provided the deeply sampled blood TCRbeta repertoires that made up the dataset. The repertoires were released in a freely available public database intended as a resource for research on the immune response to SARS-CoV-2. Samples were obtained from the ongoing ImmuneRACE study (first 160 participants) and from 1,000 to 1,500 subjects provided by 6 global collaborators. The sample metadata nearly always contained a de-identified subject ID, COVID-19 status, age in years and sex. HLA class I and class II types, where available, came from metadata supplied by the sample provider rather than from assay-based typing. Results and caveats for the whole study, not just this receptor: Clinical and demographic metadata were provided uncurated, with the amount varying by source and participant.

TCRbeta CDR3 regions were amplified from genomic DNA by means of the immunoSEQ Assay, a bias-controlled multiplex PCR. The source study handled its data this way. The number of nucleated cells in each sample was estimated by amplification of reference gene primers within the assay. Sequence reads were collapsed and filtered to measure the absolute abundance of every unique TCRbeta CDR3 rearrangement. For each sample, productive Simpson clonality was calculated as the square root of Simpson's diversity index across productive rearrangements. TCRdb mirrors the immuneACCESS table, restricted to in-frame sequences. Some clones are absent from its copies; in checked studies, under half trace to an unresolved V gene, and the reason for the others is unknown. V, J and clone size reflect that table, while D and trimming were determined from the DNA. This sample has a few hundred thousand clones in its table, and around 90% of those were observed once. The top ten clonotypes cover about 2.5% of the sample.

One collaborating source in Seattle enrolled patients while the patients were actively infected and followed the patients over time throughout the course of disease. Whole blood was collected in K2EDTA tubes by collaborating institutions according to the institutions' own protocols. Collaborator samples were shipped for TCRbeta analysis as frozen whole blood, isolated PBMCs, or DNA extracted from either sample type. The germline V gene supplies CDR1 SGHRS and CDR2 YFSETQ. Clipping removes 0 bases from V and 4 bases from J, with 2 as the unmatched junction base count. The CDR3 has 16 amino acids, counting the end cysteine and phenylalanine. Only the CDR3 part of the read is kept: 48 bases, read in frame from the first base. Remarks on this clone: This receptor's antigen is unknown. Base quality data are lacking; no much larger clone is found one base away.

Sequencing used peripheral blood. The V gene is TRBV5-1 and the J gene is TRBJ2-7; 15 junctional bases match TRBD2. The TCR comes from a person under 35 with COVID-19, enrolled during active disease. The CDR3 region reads CASSLAGTSGGYEQYF. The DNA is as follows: TGCGCCAGCAGCTTGGCCGGGACTAGCGGGGGGTACGAGCAGTACTTC.